Described below is a single TCR beta chain sequence and its context. No antigen is known for it. The sample is drawn from a study of radiotherapy plus CTLA-4 blockade in lung cancer. Study findings and constraints: How blood T cell clones changed early, along with interferon-beta, reportedly forecast response best.

TCRdb keeps only in-frame clones here, not all; method: immunoSEQ multiplex PCR. The table has about 53,000 clones, roughly 84% seen once. This CDR3 is built from 19 residues. CDR1 and CDR2 (germline): MNHNS, SASEGT. Losses at the gene ends were 0 bases for V and 0 bases for J; bases not matched to a gene: 9. Here the sequenced sample was peripheral blood, taken from a patient treated with radiotherapy plus ipilimumab. The gene calls are TRBV6-1 and TRBJ2-1; 9 bases align to TRBD2. This sequence was found in a human donor with non-small cell lung cancer whose response to radiotherapy plus ipilimumab could not be evaluated. The CDR3 region has the DNA TGTGCCAGCAGTGAAGCGCGGGATGTAGCGGGAGTCTCCTACAATGAGCAGTTCTTC. Translating it yields CASSEARDVAGVSYNEQFF.